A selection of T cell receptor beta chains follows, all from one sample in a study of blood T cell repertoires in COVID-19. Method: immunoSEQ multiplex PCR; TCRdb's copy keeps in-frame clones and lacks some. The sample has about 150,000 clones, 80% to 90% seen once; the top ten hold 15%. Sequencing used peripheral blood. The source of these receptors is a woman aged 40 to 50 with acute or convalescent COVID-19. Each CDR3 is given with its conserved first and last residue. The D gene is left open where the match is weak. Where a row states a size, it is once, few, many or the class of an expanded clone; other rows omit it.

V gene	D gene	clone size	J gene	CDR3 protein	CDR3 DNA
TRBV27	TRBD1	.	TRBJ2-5	CASSLFWDRVGQETQYF	TGTGCCAGCAGTTTATTTTGGGACAGGGTTGGCCAAGAGACCCAGTACTTC
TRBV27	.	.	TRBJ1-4	CASSLRGFNEKLFF	TGTGCCAGCAGTTTGAGGGGGTTTAATGAAAAACTGTTTTTT
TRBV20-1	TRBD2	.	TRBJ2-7	CSASAGGEQYF	TGCAGTGCTAGTGCGGGGGGCGAGCAGTACTTC
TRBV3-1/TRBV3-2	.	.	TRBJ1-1	CASSQELRLNTEAFF	TGTGCCAGCAGCCAAGAGCTTCGGTTGAACACTGAAGCTTTCTTT
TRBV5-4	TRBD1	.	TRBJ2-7	CASRYGQGAYEQYF	TGTGCCAGCAGATACGGACAGGGGGCCTACGAGCAGTACTTC
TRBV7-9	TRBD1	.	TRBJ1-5	CASSLGTGASQPQHF	TGTGCCAGCAGCTTAGGGACAGGGGCTAGTCAGCCCCAGCATTTT
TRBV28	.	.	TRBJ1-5	CASSLFLRYRTGQPQHF	TGTGCCAGCAGTTTATTCCTACGCTACAGAACTGGACAGCCCCAGCATTTT
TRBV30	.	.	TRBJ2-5	CAWTKDAGIGETQYF	TGTGCCTGGACCAAAGATGCAGGGATAGGAGAGACCCAGTACTTC
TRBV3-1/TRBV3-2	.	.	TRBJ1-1	CASSQVRIDRKKKAFF	TGTGCCAGCAGCCAAGTACGAATCGACAGAAAAAAGAAAGCTTTCTTT
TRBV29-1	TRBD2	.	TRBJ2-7	CSVRASGLSYEQYF	TGCAGCGTTAGGGCTAGCGGGCTCTCCTACGAGCAGTACTTC
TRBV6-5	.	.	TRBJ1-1	CASSYWAGENTEAFF	TGTGCCAGCAGTTACTGGGCAGGGGAGAACACTGAAGCTTTCTTT
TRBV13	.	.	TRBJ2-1	CASSLEGTGPSSSYNEQFF	TGTGCCAGCAGCTTAGAAGGGACTGGACCCTCCAGCTCCTACAATGAGCAGTTCTTC
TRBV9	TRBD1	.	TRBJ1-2	CASRGQGPYGYTF	TGTGCCAGCAGAGGACAGGGCCCATATGGCTACACCTTC
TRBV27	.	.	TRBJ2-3	CASSPRGTDTQYF	TGTGCCAGCAGTCCTCGGGGGACGGATACGCAGTATTTT
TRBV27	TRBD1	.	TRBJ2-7	CASAGTALYEQYF	TGTGCCAGCGCCGGGACAGCTCTGTACGAGCAGTACTTC
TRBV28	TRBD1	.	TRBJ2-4	CASSLSQDRANIQYF	TGTGCCAGCAGTTTGTCCCAGGACAGGGCAAACATTCAGTACTTC
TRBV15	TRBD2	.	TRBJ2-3	CATSRPETGRADTQYF	TGTGCCACCAGCAGACCCGAGACTGGGAGGGCAGATACGCAGTATTTT
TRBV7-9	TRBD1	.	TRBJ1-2	CASSLPRQGANYGYTF	TGTGCCAGCAGCTTACCCCGACAGGGGGCAAACTATGGCTACACCTTC
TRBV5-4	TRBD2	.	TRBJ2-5	CASSLVSGRVQETQYF	TGTGCCAGCAGCTTGGTTAGCGGGAGGGTACAAGAGACCCAGTACTTC
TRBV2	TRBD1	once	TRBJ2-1	CASSAGTGAREQFF	TGTGCCAGCAGTGCCGGGACAGGGGCTCGTGAGCAGTTCTTC